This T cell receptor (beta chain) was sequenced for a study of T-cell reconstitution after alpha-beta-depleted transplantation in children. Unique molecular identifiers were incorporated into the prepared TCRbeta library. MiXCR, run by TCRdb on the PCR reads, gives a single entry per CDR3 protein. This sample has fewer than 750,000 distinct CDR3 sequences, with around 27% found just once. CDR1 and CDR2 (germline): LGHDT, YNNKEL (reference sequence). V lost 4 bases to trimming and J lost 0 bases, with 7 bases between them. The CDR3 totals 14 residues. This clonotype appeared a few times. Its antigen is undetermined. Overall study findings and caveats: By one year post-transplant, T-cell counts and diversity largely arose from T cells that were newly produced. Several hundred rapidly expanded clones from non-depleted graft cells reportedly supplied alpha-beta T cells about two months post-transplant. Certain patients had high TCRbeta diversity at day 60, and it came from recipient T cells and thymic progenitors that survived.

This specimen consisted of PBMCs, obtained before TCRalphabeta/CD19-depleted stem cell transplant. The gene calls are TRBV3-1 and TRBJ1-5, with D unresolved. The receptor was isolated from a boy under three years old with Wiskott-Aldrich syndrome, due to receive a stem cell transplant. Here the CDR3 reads CASSREDSNQPQHF. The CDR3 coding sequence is TGTGCCAGCAGCCGGGAAGATAGCAATCAGCCCCAGCATTTT.